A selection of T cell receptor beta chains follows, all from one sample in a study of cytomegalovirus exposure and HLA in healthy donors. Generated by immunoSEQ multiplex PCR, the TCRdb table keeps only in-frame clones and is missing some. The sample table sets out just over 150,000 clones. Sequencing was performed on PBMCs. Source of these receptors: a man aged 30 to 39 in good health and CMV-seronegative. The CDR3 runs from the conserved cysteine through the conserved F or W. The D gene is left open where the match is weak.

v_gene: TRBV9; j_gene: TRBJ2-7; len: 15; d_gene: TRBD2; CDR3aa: CASSPELALPYEQYF; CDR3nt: TGTGCCAGCAGCCCGGAACTAGCGCTACCCTACGAGCAGTACTTC
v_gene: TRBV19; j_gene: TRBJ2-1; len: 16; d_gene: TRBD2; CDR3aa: CASSRLAGGYNNEQFF; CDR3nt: TGTGCCAGTAGTAGACTAGCGGGAGGGTATAACAATGAGCAGTTCTTC
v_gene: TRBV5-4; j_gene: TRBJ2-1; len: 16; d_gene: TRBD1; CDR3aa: CASRQATGGNIHEQFF; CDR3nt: TGTGCCAGCAGACAGGCAACAGGGGGCAATATCCATGAGCAGTTCTTC
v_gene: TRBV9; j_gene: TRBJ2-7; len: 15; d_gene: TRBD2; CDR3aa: CASSRGAAGAGEQYF; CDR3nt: TGTGCCAGCAGTAGGGGGGCAGCGGGGGCGGGGGAGCAGTACTTC
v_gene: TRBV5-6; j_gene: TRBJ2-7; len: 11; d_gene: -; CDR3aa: CASSRSYEQYF; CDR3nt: TGTGCCAGCAGCCGCTCCTACGAGCAGTACTTC
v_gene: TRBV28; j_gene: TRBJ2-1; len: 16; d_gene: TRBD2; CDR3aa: CASSPSLAGGHNEQFF; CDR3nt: TGTGCCAGCAGTCCCTCCCTAGCGGGAGGGCACAATGAGCAGTTCTTC
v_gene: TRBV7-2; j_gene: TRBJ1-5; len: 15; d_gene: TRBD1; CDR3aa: CASSLEGTGTQPQHF; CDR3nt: TGTGCCAGCAGCTTAGAAGGGACAGGGACACAGCCCCAGCATTTT
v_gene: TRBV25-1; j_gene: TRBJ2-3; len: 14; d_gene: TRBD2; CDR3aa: CASSVEGLAGAQYF; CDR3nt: TGTGCCAGCAGTGTCGAGGGACTAGCGGGTGCGCAGTATTTT
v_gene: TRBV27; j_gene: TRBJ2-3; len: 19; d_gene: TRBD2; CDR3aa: CASSFSGLAGGPVEDTQYF; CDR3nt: TGTGCCAGCAGTTTCTCGGGGCTAGCGGGAGGGCCGGTGGAAGATACGCAGTATTTT
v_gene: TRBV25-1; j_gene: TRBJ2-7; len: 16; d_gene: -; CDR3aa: CASSPLDQAQSYEQYF; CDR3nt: TGTGCCAGCAGTCCCCTTGATCAGGCACAATCCTACGAGCAGTACTTC
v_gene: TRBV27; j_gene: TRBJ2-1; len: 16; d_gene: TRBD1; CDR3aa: CASRSGQDSSYNEQFF; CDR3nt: TGTGCCAGCAGGTCGGGACAGGACAGCTCCTACAATGAGCAGTTCTTC
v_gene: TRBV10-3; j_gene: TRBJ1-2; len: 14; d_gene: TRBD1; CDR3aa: CAISENDRVGRYTF; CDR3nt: TGTGCCATCAGTGAGAACGACAGGGTTGGGCGCTACACCTTC
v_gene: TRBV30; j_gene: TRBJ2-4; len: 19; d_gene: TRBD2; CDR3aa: CAWNRRTSGRARLGNIQYF; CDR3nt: TGTGCCTGGAATAGGAGGACTAGCGGGAGGGCCCGGCTCGGGAACATTCAGTACTTC
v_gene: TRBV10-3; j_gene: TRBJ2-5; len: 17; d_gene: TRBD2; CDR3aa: CAISVGLAGGNQETQYF; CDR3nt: TGTGCCATCAGTGTGGGACTAGCGGGAGGCAACCAAGAGACCCAGTACTTC
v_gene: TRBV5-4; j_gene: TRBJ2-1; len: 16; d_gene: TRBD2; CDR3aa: CASSLVRGSSYNEQFF; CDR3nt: TGTGCCAGCAGCTTGGTACGCGGGAGTTCCTACAATGAGCAGTTCTTC
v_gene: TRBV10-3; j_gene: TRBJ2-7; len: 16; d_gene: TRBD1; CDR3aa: CAISSGTGSSSYEQYF; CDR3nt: TGTGCCATCAGTTCCGGGACAGGTTCTTCCTCCTACGAGCAGTACTTC
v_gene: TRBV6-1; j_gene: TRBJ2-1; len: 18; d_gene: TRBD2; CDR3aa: CASSEMAAGGQLGNEQFF; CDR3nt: TGTGCCAGCAGTGAAATGGCGGCGGGAGGACAACTCGGCAATGAGCAGTTCTTC
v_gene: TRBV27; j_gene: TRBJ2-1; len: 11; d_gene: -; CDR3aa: CASRLNNEQFF; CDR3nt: TGTGCCAGCAGACTAAACAATGAGCAGTTCTTC
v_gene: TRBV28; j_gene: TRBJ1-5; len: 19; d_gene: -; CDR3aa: CASSPQFTGTFYSNQPQHF; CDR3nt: TGTGCCAGCAGTCCCCAGTTCACAGGGACCTTTTATAGCAATCAGCCCCAGCATTTT
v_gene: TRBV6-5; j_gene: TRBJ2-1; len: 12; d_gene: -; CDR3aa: CASSSGALEQFF; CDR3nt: TGTGCCAGCAGTTCTGGGGCTTTGGAGCAGTTCTTC
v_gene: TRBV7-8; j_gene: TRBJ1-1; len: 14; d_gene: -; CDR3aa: CASSYKGGDTEAFF; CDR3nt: TGTGCCAGCAGCTATAAGGGGGGGGACACTGAAGCTTTCTTT
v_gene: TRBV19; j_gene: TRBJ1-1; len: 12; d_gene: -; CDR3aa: CASSYRNTEAFF; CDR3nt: TGTGCCAGTAGTTACAGGAACACTGAAGCTTTCTTT
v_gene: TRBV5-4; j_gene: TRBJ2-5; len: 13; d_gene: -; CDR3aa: CASSWSGEETQYF; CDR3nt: TGTGCCAGCAGCTGGTCAGGGGAAGAGACCCAGTACTTC
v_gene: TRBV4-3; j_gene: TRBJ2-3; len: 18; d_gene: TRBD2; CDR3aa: CASSQGAGGGLGTDTQYF; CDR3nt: TGCGCCAGCAGCCAAGGAGCGGGAGGAGGGTTAGGCACAGATACGCAGTATTTT
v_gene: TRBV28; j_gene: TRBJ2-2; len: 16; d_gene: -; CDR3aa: CASSLTGVQQTGELFF; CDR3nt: TGTGCCAGCAGTCTTACGGGGGTCCAACAAACCGGGGAGCTGTTTTTT
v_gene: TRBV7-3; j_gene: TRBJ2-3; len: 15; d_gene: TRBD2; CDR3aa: CASSEAGGPTDTQYF; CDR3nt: TGTGCCAGCAGCGAAGCGGGAGGGCCGACAGATACGCAGTATTTT
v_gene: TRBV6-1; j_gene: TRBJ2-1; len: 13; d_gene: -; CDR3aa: CATLGGFYNEQFF; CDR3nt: TGTGCCACCCTGGGAGGTTTCTACAATGAGCAGTTCTTC
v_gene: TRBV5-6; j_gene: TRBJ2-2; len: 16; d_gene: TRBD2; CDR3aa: CASSLGLAVNTGELFF; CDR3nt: TGTGCCAGCAGCTTGGGACTAGCGGTAAACACCGGGGAGCTGTTTTTT
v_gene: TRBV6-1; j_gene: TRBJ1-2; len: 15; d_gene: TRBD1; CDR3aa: CASSEPGQGDYGYTF; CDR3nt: TGTGCCAGCAGTGAGCCGGGACAGGGGGACTATGGCTACACCTTC
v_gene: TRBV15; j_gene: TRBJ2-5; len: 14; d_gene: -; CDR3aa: CATSREGEEETQYF; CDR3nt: TGTGCCACCAGCAGAGAGGGAGAGGAAGAGACCCAGTACTTC
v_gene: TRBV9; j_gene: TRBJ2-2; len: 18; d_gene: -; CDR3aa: CASSDLTRAWENTGELFF; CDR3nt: TGTGCCAGCAGCGATCTCACTAGGGCCTGGGAGAACACCGGGGAGCTGTTTTTT
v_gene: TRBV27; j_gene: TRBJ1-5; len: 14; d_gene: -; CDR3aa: CASSFQGTNQPQHF; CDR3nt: TGTGCCAGCAGTTTCCAGGGCACAAATCAGCCCCAGCATTTT
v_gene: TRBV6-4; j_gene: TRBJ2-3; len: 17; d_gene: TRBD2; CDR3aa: CASSDSMRAGGTDTQYF; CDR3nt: TGTGCCAGCAGTGACTCGATGAGAGCCGGGGGGACAGATACGCAGTATTTT
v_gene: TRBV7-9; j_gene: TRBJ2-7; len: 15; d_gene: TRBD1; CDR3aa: CASSSVRGPAYEQYF; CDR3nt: TGTGCCAGCAGCTCGGTAAGGGGGCCGGCCTACGAGCAGTACTTC
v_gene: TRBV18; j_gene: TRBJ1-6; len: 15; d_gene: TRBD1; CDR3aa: CASSLWRDRDSPLHF; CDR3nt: TGTGCCAGCTCTCTGTGGCGGGACAGGGATTCACCCCTCCACTTT
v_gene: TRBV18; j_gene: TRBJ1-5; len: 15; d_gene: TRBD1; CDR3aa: CASSPGEGANQPQHF; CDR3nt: TGTGCCAGCTCACCAGGTGAGGGGGCTAATCAGCCCCAGCATTTT
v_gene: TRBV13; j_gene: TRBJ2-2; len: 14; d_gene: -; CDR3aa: CASSSTTGTGELFF; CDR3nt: TGTGCCAGCAGCTCTACGACAGGCACCGGGGAGCTGTTTTTT
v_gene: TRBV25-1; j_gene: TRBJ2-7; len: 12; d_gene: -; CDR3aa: CASSGTTYEQYF; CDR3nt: TGTGCCAGCAGTGGCACTACCTACGAGCAGTACTTC
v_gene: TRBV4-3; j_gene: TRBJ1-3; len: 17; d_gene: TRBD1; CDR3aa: CASSQERTGFSGNTIYF; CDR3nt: TGCGCCAGCAGCCAAGAACGGACAGGGTTCTCTGGAAACACCATATATTTT
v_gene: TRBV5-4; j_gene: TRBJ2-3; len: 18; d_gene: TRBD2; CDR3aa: CASSAPGLAGGSTDTQYF; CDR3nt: TGTGCCAGCAGCGCTCCGGGACTAGCGGGAGGTAGCACAGATACGCAGTATTTT
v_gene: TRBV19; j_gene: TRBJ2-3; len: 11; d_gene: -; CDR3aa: CASSNMDTQYF; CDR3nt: TGTGCCAGTAGTAATATGGATACGCAGTATTTT
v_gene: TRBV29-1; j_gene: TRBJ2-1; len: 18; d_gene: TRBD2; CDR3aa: CSVDSFPPGLAVYNEQFF; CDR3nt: TGCAGCGTTGACAGTTTTCCTCCGGGACTAGCGGTGTACAATGAGCAGTTCTTC
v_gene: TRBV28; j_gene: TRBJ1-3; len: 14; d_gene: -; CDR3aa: CASSLDSIGNTIYF; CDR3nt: TGTGCCAGCAGCTTGGACAGCATTGGAAACACCATATATTTT